Listed below are T cell receptor beta chains from one sample, sequenced in a study of T cell changes during pregnancy in multiple sclerosis. Here immunoSEQ multiplex PCR was the method, and the copy in TCRdb shows in-frame clones only, minus some. Among 35,000 to 45,000 clones listed, about nine tenths were seen once. The starting material was CD4+ T cells from peripheral blood mononuclear cells, obtained after pregnancy. The receptor set was obtained from a female donor in good health, enrolled as a control in a pregnancy study. Each CDR3 is given with its conserved first and last residue. Each record gives: CDR3 protein, CDR3 DNA, J gene, D gene, V gene, CDR3 length, clone size. A D gene is named only where the DNA matches it firmly. Clone size, where shown, is once, few, many, or a class for clones that have expanded.

CDR3aa: CASSELGDRYYEQYF
CDR3nt: TGTGCCAGCAGTGAGTTGGGGGACAGATATTACGAGCAGTACTTC
j_gene: TRBJ2-7
d_gene: TRBD1
v_gene: TRBV28
len: 15
abundance: NA

CDR3aa: CASSRMTGDNSPLHF
CDR3nt: TGCGCCAGCAGCCGGATGACAGGGGATAATTCACCCCTCCACTTT
j_gene: TRBJ1-6
d_gene: TRBD1
v_gene: TRBV5-1
len: 15
abundance: few

CDR3aa: CASSFGVGGAQHF
CDR3nt: TGTGCCAGCAGCTTCGGCGTGGGTGGAGCCCAGCATTTT
j_gene: TRBJ1-5
d_gene: NA
v_gene: TRBV7-9
len: 13
abundance: NA

CDR3aa: CASSRTSGGFEDEQFF
CDR3nt: TGTGCCAGCAGTAGGACTAGCGGGGGGTTTGAGGATGAGCAGTTCTTC
j_gene: TRBJ2-1
d_gene: TRBD2
v_gene: TRBV5-4
len: 16
abundance: NA

CDR3aa: CASSFKDRDGYTF
CDR3nt: TGTGCCAGCAGCTTTAAGGACAGGGACGGCTACACCTTC
j_gene: TRBJ1-2
d_gene: TRBD1
v_gene: TRBV5-8
len: 13
abundance: NA

CDR3aa: CASSPQGQGLVGYTF
CDR3nt: TGTGCCAGCAGTCCCCAGGGACAGGGGCTCGTTGGCTACACCTTC
j_gene: TRBJ1-2
d_gene: TRBD1
v_gene: TRBV6-6
len: 15
abundance: NA

CDR3aa: CASSLALDTHGYTF
CDR3nt: TGTGCCAGCAGCTTAGCTTTGGACACCCATGGCTACACCTTC
j_gene: TRBJ1-2
d_gene: NA
v_gene: TRBV7-9
len: 14
abundance: NA

CDR3aa: CASSFEETQYF
CDR3nt: TGCGCCAGCAGCTTTGAGGAGACCCAGTACTTC
j_gene: TRBJ2-5
d_gene: NA
v_gene: TRBV5-1
len: 11
abundance: NA

CDR3aa: CASGLVAGGLGETQYF
CDR3nt: TGTGCCAGCGGACTAGTAGCGGGGGGGCTGGGGGAGACCCAGTACTTC
j_gene: TRBJ2-5
d_gene: TRBD2
v_gene: TRBV5-4
len: 16
abundance: NA

CDR3aa: CASITTPGNTIYF
CDR3nt: TGTGCCAGTATTACGACACCTGGAAACACCATATATTTT
j_gene: TRBJ1-3
d_gene: NA
v_gene: TRBV19
len: 13
abundance: few

CDR3aa: CASSPGVSYEQYF
CDR3nt: TGTGCCAGCAGCCCAGGGGTCTCGTACGAGCAGTACTTC
j_gene: TRBJ2-7
d_gene: NA
v_gene: TRBV7-9
len: 13
abundance: NA

CDR3aa: CASRGLGPYGYTF
CDR3nt: TGTGCCAGCAGGGGGCTCGGACCGTATGGCTACACCTTC
j_gene: TRBJ1-2
d_gene: NA
v_gene: TRBV27
len: 13
abundance: NA

CDR3aa: CASSEDSPETQYF
CDR3nt: TGTGCCAGCTCCGAAGACAGCCCAGAGACCCAGTACTTC
j_gene: TRBJ2-5
d_gene: NA
v_gene: TRBV27
len: 13
abundance: NA

CDR3aa: CASKQTGNSPLHF
CDR3nt: TGTGCCAGCAAGCAAACAGGAAATTCACCCCTCCACTTT
j_gene: TRBJ1-6
d_gene: NA
v_gene: TRBV2
len: 13
abundance: few

CDR3aa: CASSPGRGIETQYF
CDR3nt: TGTGCCAGCTCACCGGGGCGGGGGATAGAGACCCAGTACTTC
j_gene: TRBJ2-5
d_gene: TRBD2
v_gene: TRBV18
len: 14
abundance: NA